One and the same sample provided the 25 T cell receptor beta chains below, sequenced in a study of control samples from healthy donors and cancer patients. TCRdb's copy holds only in-frame clones and misses some; the assay was immunoSEQ multiplex PCR. The data hold some 65,000 clones, with 84% observed a single time. Input material: PBMCs. These receptors all stem from a woman aged 45-60 years with lung cancer.

V usage is TRBV6-2 or TRBV6-3 and J usage is TRBJ1-5; 7 nucleotides line up with TRBD1. CDR1 MNHEY and CDR2 SVGEGT come from the germline V gene. This CDR3 comprises 14 residues. V dropped 6 bases and J dropped 9; count of bases not matched to a gene: 11. CDR3 DNA sequence: TGTGCCAGCAGCTTTACAGGGGTGGGGACGCCCCAGCATTTT. Amino acid sequence: CASSFTGVGTPQHF.

This rearrangement joins TRBV20-1 to TRBJ1-1; a possible D gene is TRBD1 (5 bases). The CDR3 covers 11 residues. Germline V gives CDR1 DFQATT, CDR2 SNEGSKA (reference sequence). CDR3 in amino acids: CRVEGHTEAFF. CDR3 sequence (DNA): TGCAGGGTGGAGGGGCACACTGAAGCTTTCTTT.

The chain uses TRBV27 and TRBJ1-5; 7 positions match TRBD1. This CDR3 has 16 amino acids. Germline assignment: CDR1 MNHEY and CDR2 SMNVEV (reference sequence). V was pared by 10 bases and J by 3 bases, with 15 bases of the junction left unmatched. In DNA, the CDR3 is TGTGCCACCTCAGGGGAGGGACAGATACACAATCAGCCCCAGCATTTT. This translates into CATSGEGQIHNQPQHF.

J is TRBJ1-1 and V is TRBV6-4; weak D call: TRBD1 (5 bases). Germline-derived CDR1 and CDR2 are MRHNA and SNTAGT. The CDR3 totals 13 residues. The germline V and J ends were trimmed by 4 bases and 0 bases, with 6 bases remaining between them. The CDR3 loop reads CASSGGVNTEAFF. The CDR3 DNA reads as TGTGCCAGCAGTGGAGGGGTGAACACTGAAGCTTTCTTT.

The rearrangement uses TRBV5-3 and TRBJ1-2, with 7 bases aligning to TRBD1. TRBV5-3 has ORF status, its function being uncertain. The V segment lost 9 bases and the J segment 9 bases; nucleotides outside the gene matches: 5. The CDR3 spans 10 residues. The CDR3 DNA reads as TGTGCCACCGACAGGGTGAGCTACACCTTC. This sequence encodes CATDRVSYTF.

The chain links TRBV25-1 to TRBJ2-6; D uncertain. The germline CDR1 and CDR2 sequences are MGHDK and SYGVNS. The V and J ends lost 5 bases and 3 bases respectively, with 8 bases between them. The CDR3 totals 14 residues. The CDR3 coding sequence is TGTGCCAGCAGTAACGGTTTTGGGGCCAACGTCCTGACTTTC. Translating it yields CASSNGFGANVLTF.

The V call is TRBV27, the J call TRBJ1-1; D gene uncertain. V lost 4 bases, J lost 0 bases, and 12 bases lay in between. Germline-derived CDR1 and CDR2 are MNHEY and SMNVEV (reference sequence). The CDR3 is 15 amino acids. Here the CDR3 reads CASSSSQPMNTEAFF. In nucleotides, the CDR3 is TGTGCCAGCAGTTCCAGCCAGCCTATGAACACTGAAGCTTTCTTT.

The chain combines TRBV2 with TRBJ2-7; perhaps TRBD1 as D (6 bases). The CDR3 runs to 14 residues. Germline V gives CDR1 SNHLY, CDR2 FYNNEI. V was pared by 6 bases and J by 0 bases, with 12 bases between. As DNA, the CDR3 is TGTGCCAGCAGGGACAGCCTGGCCTCCTACGAGCAGTACTTC. It translates to CASRDSLASYEQYF.

This chain joins TRBV7-2 and TRBJ1-5, with no clear D. The CDR3 length is 16 residues. The V gene's germline CDR1 is SGHTA and CDR2 FQGNSA. V lost 2 bases and J lost 0, with 11 bases in between. Here the CDR3 DNA reads TGTGCCAGCAGCTTAAACGGAATCCATAGCAATCAGCCCCAGCATTTT. Encoded protein: CASSLNGIHSNQPQHF.

The rearrangement joins TRBV2 to TRBJ2-7, with 7 positions matching TRBD2. The CDR3 runs 12 residues. Germline trimming cut 11 bases from V and 0 bases from J; bases unmatched to any gene: 4. Per the germline V gene, CDR1 is SNHLY and CDR2 is FYNNEI. The CDR3 DNA is TGTGCCCGGGGGGAAATCTCCTACGAGCAGTACTTC. It is translated as CARGEISYEQYF. The full variable domain, its missing parts supplied by reference TRBV2 and TRBJ2-7, is EPEVTQTPSHQVTQMGQEVILRCVPISNHLYFYWYRQILGQKVEFLVSFYNNEISEKSEIFDDQFSVERPDGSNFTLKIRSTKLEDSAMYFCARGEISYEQYFGPGTRLTVT.

The rearrangement links TRBV19 to TRBJ1-3; D unclear. CDR3 length equals 18 residues. Germline CDR1 reads LNHDA; CDR2 reads SQIVND (reference sequence). V dropped 4 bases and J dropped 2 bases, with 21 bases sitting between them. CDR3 sequence: CASSTSLGTAGTGNTIYF. The CDR3 DNA reads as TGTGCCAGTAGTACCTCCCTGGGAACAGCGGGAACTGGAAACACCATATATTTT.

The chain has TRBV9 and TRBJ2-3; D may correspond to TRBD1 or TRBD2 (5 bases each). V lost 5 bases and J 2 bases, leaving 18 bases between the germline ends. CDR3 length: 16 residues. Germline lookup yields CDR1 SGDLS and CDR2 YYNGEE. CDR3 sequence (DNA): TGTGCCAGCAGTGCCCGCGAGAGGGGCGACACAGATACGCAGTATTTT. Translated, it gives CASSARERGDTDTQYF.

The chain links TRBV4-3 to TRBJ2-3, with D possibly TRBD1 on 6 matching bases. The germline gives CDR1 LGHNA, CDR2 YSLEER. This CDR3 contains 19 residues. The V end lost 0 bases, the J end lost 0 bases, and 19 bases lay between the germline ends. CDR3 sequence reads: CASSQDPTGWGRSTDTQYF. DNA for the CDR3: TGCGCCAGCAGCCAAGACCCGACGGGATGGGGGCGAAGCACAGATACGCAGTATTTT.

This clone was seen a handful of times. V is TRBV28 and J is TRBJ2-5; no definite D call. The CDR3 consists of 14 residues. Germline V gene lookup returns CDR1 MDHEN and CDR2 SYDVKM. The ends were cut back, 5 bases at V and 2 bases at J, with 12 bases in the middle. The CDR3 region is CASSGTDVQETQYF. In nucleotides, the CDR3 is TGTGCCAGCAGTGGAACGGACGTACAAGAGACCCAGTACTTC. Filled out from reference TRBV28 and TRBJ2-5, the complete variable domain reads DVKVTQSSRYLVKRTGEKVFLECVQDMDHENMFWYRQDPGLGLRLIYFSYDVKMKEKGDIPEGYSVSREKKERFSLILESASTNQTSMYLCASSGTDVQETQYFGPGTRLLVL.

The chain employs TRBV12-3 or TRBV12-4 and TRBJ1-2; D is perhaps TRBD1 (5 bases). This CDR3 region has 13 residues. Trimming left V 6 bases short and J 8 bases short, with 16 bases between. CDR3 nucleotides: TGTGCCAGCAGCCAGGACAAGCGCGAGGGCTACACCTTC. This encodes CASSQDKREGYTF.

This clone counts as medium-sized (0.01 to 0.1%). The chain uses TRBV9 and TRBJ1-5; D not certain. The CDR3 loop spans 11 amino acids. The germline CDR1 and CDR2 sequences are SGDLS and YYNGEE. With 4 bases removed from V and 11 bases from J, the gap between germline ends came to 10 bases. The CDR3, as DNA: TGTGCCAGCAGCCTGGCATCAGCCCAGCATTTT. Its protein is CASSLASAQHF. The whole variable domain, remainder taken from reference TRBV9 and TRBJ1-5, is DSGVTQTPKHLITATGQRVTLRCSPRSGDLSVYWYQQSLDQGLQFLIQYYNGEERAKGNILERFSAQQFPDLHSELNLSSLELGDSALYFCASSLASAQHFGDGTRLSIL.

V usage is TRBV19 and J usage is TRBJ2-7; D might be TRBD1 or TRBD2, each matching 5 bases. Trimming left V 4 bases short and J 3 bases short, with 10 bases between. This CDR3 has 13 amino acids. CDR1 is LNHDA, CDR2 SQIVND, per germline (reference sequence). The CDR3 region is CASSRGDGYEQYF. CDR3 bases: TGTGCCAGTAGTAGAGGGGACGGCTACGAGCAGTACTTC.

J is TRBJ1-1 and V is TRBV6-5; 8 bases line up with TRBD1. The germline CDR1 and CDR2 sequences are MNHEY and SVGAGI. J was trimmed by 4 bases and V by 0 bases; bases with no gene match: 7. The CDR3 runs to 16 residues. CDR3 DNA sequence: TGTGCCAGCAGTTACTCGCCAGGGGGCCGGAGCACTGAAGCTTTCTTT. As protein: CASSYSPGGRSTEAFF.

The chain combines TRBV7-3 with TRBJ1-2, with D unclear. The V end was cut by 2 bases, the J end by 2 bases, with 6 bases between. Germline V gene data show CDR1 as SGHTA and CDR2 as FQGTGA. The CDR3 sequence is 13 residues long. The DNA of the CDR3 is TGTGCCAGCAGCTTAGGAGGGAACTATGGCTACACCTTC. Its protein product is CASSLGGNYGYTF.

V gene TRBV9 combines with J gene TRBJ2-3, with 11 bases fitting TRBD2. Per germline, CDR1 SGDLS and CDR2 YYNGEE. After removal of 2 bases from V and 2 bases from J, the junction contained 7 bases not matched to a gene. This CDR3 is 17 amino acids long. The CDR3 region is CASSVSLAGGVTDTQYF. For the CDR3, the DNA is TGTGCCAGCAGCGTCTCTCTAGCGGGGGGTGTCACAGATACGCAGTATTTT.

The chain carries TRBV11-3 and TRBJ1-1; D not resolved. Looked up from germline, CDR1 is SGHNT and CDR2 is YENEEA. The V gene lost 1 base and the J gene lost 2 bases, with 8 bases spanning the gap. The CDR3 extends over 14 amino acids. The CDR3 is CASSLAGGNTEAFF. The CDR3 nucleotides are TGTGCCAGCAGCTTAGCCGGAGGAAACACTGAAGCTTTCTTT.

V usage is TRBV24-1 and J usage is TRBJ2-2, with a tentative D call TRBD1 (6 bases). This CDR3 comprises 14 residues. Germline V gene lookup returns CDR1 KGHDR and CDR2 SFDVKD. Between the trimmed V and J ends, which lost 4 bases and 5 bases, there was a span of 10 bases. CDR3 sequence (DNA): TGTGCCACCAGTGAGGTAGGGGGTACCGGGGAGCTGTTTTTT. This gives the protein CATSEVGGTGELFF.

The rearrangement joins TRBV20-1 to TRBJ1-1; D unclear. There are 11 residues in the CDR3. CDR1 DFQATT and CDR2 SNEGSKA come from the germline V gene (reference sequence). Trimming removed 3 bases at V and 7 bases at J, with 9 bases between. CDR3: CSARVMDEAFF. CDR3 nucleotide sequence: TGCAGTGCTAGGGTTATGGATGAAGCTTTCTTT.

The chain employs TRBV6-5 and TRBJ1-1, with D perhaps TRBD1 (6 bases). The CDR3 has 14 amino acids. Germline V gene data show CDR1 as MNHEY and CDR2 as SVGAGI. V gave up 6 bases and J gave up 0 bases, with 11 bases separating them. The CDR3 nucleotides are TGTGCCAGCAGCCAAAAGGGGGTGAACACTGAAGCTTTCTTT. It specifies CASSQKGVNTEAFF.

As DNA, the CDR3 is TGCGCCAGCAGCCAAGATAAGGACAGGCCTCAGCCCCAGCATTTT. Translation gives CASSQDKDRPQPQHF. The chain carries TRBV4-1 and TRBJ1-5, with 7 bases matching TRBD1. Trimming cost V 0 bases and J 6 bases; bases outside gene matches: 5. The CDR3 spans 15 residues. Per the germline V gene, CDR1 is MGHRA and CDR2 is YSYEKL.